The 28 T cell receptor beta chains in this list originate from one sample, sequenced in a study of radiation and T cells in renal cell carcinoma. Regarding time point: blood 2 weeks post-SBRT. Treatment: 15 Gy SBRT to primary tumor, nephrectomy 4 weeks later. Libraries were prepared by immunoSEQ multiplex PCR; TCRdb keeps only in-frame clonotypes and omits some of them. Of almost 50,000 clones in the sample, 75% to 90% were seen once. Sequencing was performed on blood, taken from a patient whose treatment included radiotherapy and nephrectomy. The receptors originated from a woman aged 70-85 years with renal cell carcinoma.

This sequence joins TRBV30 and TRBJ1-2; TRBD1 matches 8 bases. Germline V gene sequence: CDR1 GTSNPN, CDR2 SVGIG (reference sequence). The ends lost 8 bases at V and 8 bases at J; junction bases unmatched: 13. The CDR3 consists of 13 residues. The CDR3 region has the DNA TGTGCCGGACAAACGGACAGGGCGTACGGCTACACCTTC. Protein: CAGQTDRAYGYTF.

The chain has TRBV6-6 and TRBJ2-3; 9 positions agree with TRBD1. J was trimmed by 4 bases and V by 5 bases; bases with no gene match: 7. The CDR3 sequence is 15 residues long. Germline-derived CDR1 and CDR2 are MNHNY and SVGAGI (reference sequence). CDR3 amino acids: CASSKGDRAADTQYF. The CDR3 coding sequence is TGTGCCAGCAGTAAAGGGGACAGGGCGGCAGATACGCAGTATTTT.

The chain links TRBV6-1 to TRBJ1-2; unclear D gene. V was trimmed by 0 bases and J by 4 bases, leaving 9 bases between them. The CDR3 totals 14 residues. In germline, CDR1 is MNHNS, CDR2 SASEGT. The CDR3 loop reads CASSEALAGYGYTF. The CDR3 DNA sequence: TGTGCCAGCAGTGAAGCGCTGGCAGGCTATGGCTACACCTTC.

The chain couples TRBV4-1 to TRBJ2-7, with 8 bases matching TRBD2. Trimming cost V 1 base and J 5 bases; bases outside gene matches: 7. Germline V lookup: CDR1 MGHRA, CDR2 YSYEKL. The CDR3 length is 15 residues. The CDR3 spells CASSQGSLAGNEQYF. CDR3 bases: TGCGCCAGCAGCCAAGGTAGCCTAGCGGGTAACGAGCAGTACTTC.

V is TRBV29-1 and J is TRBJ2-7; no reliable D call. The V and J ends lost 4 bases and 1 base respectively, with 11 bases between them. This CDR3 has 13 residues. Germline V gene sequence: CDR1 SQVTM, CDR2 ANQGSEA. CDR3 bases: TGCAGCGTTGGCGACTCCAGATCCTACGAGCAGTACTTC. Amino acids: CSVGDSRSYEQYF.

The V and J genes are TRBV27 and TRBJ1-2; 7 bases are shared with TRBD1. CDR1 is MNHEY, CDR2 SMNVEV, per germline (reference sequence). The CDR3 is made up of 14 amino acids. V was clipped by 0 bases and J by 6 bases; unmatched bases: 4. This chain's CDR3 is CASSLSFDRDGYTF. CDR3 sequence (DNA): TGTGCCAGCAGTTTATCCTTCGACAGGGATGGCTACACCTTC.

The J gene is TRBJ2-3, the V gene TRBV10-3, with 11 bases lining up with TRBD2. The CDR3 covers 16 residues. Germline CDR1 reads ENHRY; CDR2 reads SYGVKD. Losses at the gene ends were 3 bases for V and 2 bases for J; bases not matched to a gene: 4. CDR3 amino acids: CAISDLAGGLTDTQYF. DNA for the CDR3: TGTGCCATCAGTGACTTAGCGGGAGGGCTCACAGATACGCAGTATTTT.

This clone was seen a single time. The gene calls are TRBV7-2 and TRBJ2-7; no clear D. CDR1 and CDR2 from the germline V gene are SGHTA and FQGNSA. The CDR3 contains 14 residues. Trimming cost V 1 base and J 3 bases, with 10 bases left between them. CDR3 nucleotides: TGTGCCAGCAGCTTAGGCACTACGGGCTACGAGCAGTACTTC. It encodes CASSLGTTGYEQYF.

This clone has only a few counts. The genes are TRBV5-1 and TRBJ2-3; 14 bases are shared with TRBD2. The germline V gene encodes CDR1 SGHRS and CDR2 YFSETQ. This CDR3 spans 19 amino acids. Trimming cost V 0 bases and J 1 base; bases outside gene matches: 7. CDR3 sequence reads: CASSLDGSGLAGGTDTQYF. CDR3 coding DNA: TGCGCCAGCAGCTTGGATGGGTCGGGACTAGCGGGGGGCACAGATACGCAGTATTTT.

The chain links TRBV6-6 to TRBJ1-5, with D maybe TRBD1 (6 bases). This CDR3 is built from 15 residues. Germline CDR1 is MNHNY and CDR2 is SVGAGI (reference sequence). Between the trimmed V and J ends, which lost 6 bases and 7 bases, there was a span of 19 bases. CDR3 in amino acids: CASSPAGGARQPQHF. In nucleotides, the CDR3 is TGTGCCAGCAGCCCCGCGGGGGGCGCGCGGCAGCCCCAGCATTTT.

About this clone itself: The junction does not match germline at one end; this may be a read error. V usage is TRBV27 and J usage is TRBJ2-2; D may be TRBD2 (5 bases). This CDR3 is built from 14 residues. The germline gives CDR1 MNHEY, CDR2 SMNVEV (reference sequence). CDR3 nucleotide sequence: TGTGCCAGCACTTTAGCGCAGAACACCGGGGAGCTGTTTTTT. It translates to CASTLAQNTGELFF.

The chain has TRBV5-4 and TRBJ2-1, with 10 bases aligning to TRBD2. The V gene end was trimmed by 4 bases and the J gene end by 7 bases; junction bases not matched to a gene: 8. The CDR3 extends over 15 amino acids. Germline V gives CDR1 SGHNT, CDR2 YYREEE (reference sequence). CDR3 amino acids: CASSTKREGTNEQFF. CDR3 in DNA: TGTGCCAGCAGCACAAAGCGGGAGGGTACGAATGAGCAGTTCTTC.

The V and J genes are TRBV6-5 and TRBJ2-5; a weak D match, TRBD2 (6 bases). The germline V gene encodes CDR1 MNHEY and CDR2 SVGAGI. CDR3 length: 13 amino acids. V gave up 0 bases and J gave up 5 bases, with 7 bases separating them. This chain's CDR3 is CASSYSRGETQYF. The CDR3 DNA sequence: TGTGCCAGCAGTTACTCTCGGGGGGAGACCCAGTACTTC.

V and J are TRBV27 and TRBJ1-6, with a tentative D call TRBD1 (5 bases). There are 15 residues in the CDR3. Trimming stripped 1 base from V and 9 bases from J, with 13 bases between. Germline lookup yields CDR1 MNHEY and CDR2 SMNVEV (reference sequence). The DNA of the CDR3 is TGTGCCAGCAGTTTATACGACAGACCGACTTCACCCCTCCACTTT. Protein sequence: CASSLYDRPTSPLHF.

This rearrangement joins TRBV4-1 to TRBJ2-7; possibly TRBD1 for D (6 bases). V dropped 0 bases and J dropped 6 bases, with 18 bases sitting between them. Looked up from germline, CDR1 is MGHRA and CDR2 is YSYEKL. This CDR3 comprises 16 residues. This CDR3 reads CASSQDLRGRGREQYF. The DNA of the CDR3 is TGCGCCAGCAGCCAAGATTTGAGGGGCAGGGGACGCGAGCAGTACTTC.

This chain joins TRBV18 and TRBJ1-5, with a possible D match to TRBD1 (5 bases). Germline lookup yields CDR1 KGHSH and CDR2 LQKENI. The CDR3 is 15 residues long. V was clipped by 2 bases and J by 4 bases, with 12 bases between them. CDR3 sequence: CASSPEQTVNQPQHF. As DNA, the CDR3 is TGTGCCAGCTCACCAGAACAGACAGTTAATCAGCCCCAGCATTTT.

The J gene is TRBJ2-7, the V gene TRBV28; 7 bases align to TRBD1. CDR1 is MDHEN, CDR2 SYDVKM, per germline. V lost 4 bases, J lost 2 bases, and 8 bases stayed unmatched. CDR3 length equals 15 residues. DNA of the CDR3: TGTGCCAGCAGTTCCCCGGACAGGCGGCCCTACGAGCAGTACTTC. Translated: CASSSPDRRPYEQYF.

This clone was detected only a few times. V usage is TRBV9 and J usage is TRBJ2-2; TRBD2 matches 10 bases. V was clipped by 2 bases and J by 6 bases; unmatched bases: 1. Germline CDR1 reads SGDLS; CDR2 reads YYNGEE. This CDR3 spans 14 amino acids. The CDR3 protein is CASSVTSGAGELFF. DNA of the CDR3: TGTGCCAGCAGCGTCACTAGCGGGGCCGGGGAGCTGTTTTTT.

V usage is TRBV4-1 and J usage is TRBJ1-5, with D hard to call. The CDR3 runs 14 residues. CDR1 and CDR2 (germline): MGHRA, YSYEKL. V was shortened by 0 bases and J by 7 bases, with 10 bases between the two germline ends. Here the CDR3 DNA reads TGCGCCAGCAGCCAAGATATTTCAGGCCAGCCCCAGCATTTT. It encodes CASSQDISGQPQHF.

This chain connects TRBV9 to TRBJ2-7; TRBD2 matches at 13 bases. Per the germline V gene, CDR1 is SGDLS and CDR2 is YYNGEE. V was clipped by 4 bases and J by 7 bases; unmatched bases: 11. There are 16 residues in the CDR3. CDR3 in amino acids: CASSTLAGGPGGEQYF. CDR3 coding DNA: TGTGCCAGCAGCACACTAGCGGGAGGGCCCGGGGGTGAGCAGTACTTC. The whole variable domain, filled in from reference TRBV9 and TRBJ2-7, reads DSGVTQTPKHLITATGQRVTLRCSPRSGDLSVYWYQQSLDQGLQFLIQYYNGEERAKGNILERFSAQQFPDLHSELNLSSLELGDSALYFCASSTLAGGPGGEQYFGPGTRLTVT.

In its sample, this clone was seen once. The chain employs TRBV4-3 and TRBJ2-7; 12 bases fit TRBD2. V shed 3 bases and J 7 bases; nucleotides not matched to a gene: 7. Germline lookup yields CDR1 LGHNA and CDR2 YSLEER. This CDR3 has 15 residues. The CDR3 DNA sequence: TGCGCCAGCAGCCAGACTAGCGGGAGAGGCCAAGAGCAGTACTTC. The encoded protein is CASSQTSGRGQEQYF.

This chain joins TRBV10-3 and TRBJ1-2, with a tentative D call TRBD1 (6 bases). The CDR3 runs 16 residues. Trimming stripped 2 bases from V and 4 bases from J, with 17 bases between. CDR1 is ENHRY, CDR2 SYGVKD, per germline. The CDR3 reads CAISEGAGGAGYGYTF. Written as DNA, the CDR3 is TGTGCCATCAGTGAGGGGGCGGGGGGCGCCGGCTATGGCTACACCTTC.

V gene TRBV15 combines with J gene TRBJ2-3, with 9 bases fitting TRBD2. V was clipped by 4 bases and J by 2 bases; unmatched bases: 4. Germline V gene data show CDR1 as LNHNV and CDR2 as YYDKDF (reference sequence). This CDR3 has 15 residues. Written as DNA, the CDR3 is TGTGCCACCAGCACTAGCGGGGCCCCCACAGATACGCAGTATTTT. The encoded protein is CATSTSGAPTDTQYF.

V usage is TRBV19 and J usage is TRBJ2-3; 10 nucleotides align to TRBD1. With V trimmed by 7 bases and J by 4 bases, 14 bases remained unmatched. The CDR3 has 17 residues. The germline V gene has CDR1 LNHDA and CDR2 SQIVND (reference sequence). CDR3 DNA sequence: TGTGCCAGTACCCCTGCGTGGGGACAGGGGTCGGCAGATACGCAGTATTTT. This gives the protein CASTPAWGQGSADTQYF.

This chain joins TRBV5-5 and TRBJ1-2; D gene unclear. With 4 bases removed from V and 8 bases from J, the gap between germline ends came to 15 bases. CDR3 length: 13 residues. CDR1 and CDR2 from the germline V gene are SGHKS and YYEKEE (reference sequence). DNA of the CDR3: TGTGCCAGCAGCCCCTTCGAAGCCTGGGGCTACACCTTC. It yields the protein CASSPFEAWGYTF. The full variable domain, its missing parts supplied by reference TRBV5-5 and TRBJ1-2, is DAGVTQSPTHLIKTRGQQVTLRCSPISGHKSVSWYQQVLGQGPQFIFQYYEKEERGRGNFPDRFSARQFPNYSSELNVNALLLGDSALYLCASSPFEAWGYTFGSGTRLTVV.

The chain uses TRBV6-5 and TRBJ1-3; 7 nucleotides line up with TRBD1. V gave up 8 bases and J gave up 2 bases; unmatched junction bases: 9. The germline V gene encodes CDR1 MNHEY and CDR2 SVGAGI. CDR3 length: 15 residues. As DNA, the CDR3 is TGTGCCAGCTACAGGGGAACGGGTCCTGGAAACACCATATATTTT. This gives the protein CASYRGTGPGNTIYF.

The chain employs TRBV14 and TRBJ2-7; 10 nucleotides agree with TRBD1. The CDR3 loop spans 15 amino acids. Losses at the gene ends were 4 bases for V and 2 bases for J; bases not matched to a gene: 5. CDR1 is SGHDN and CDR2 is FVKESK in the germline V gene. This CDR3 reads CASSRQGAGTYEQYF. CDR3 in DNA: TGTGCCAGCAGCCGACAGGGGGCGGGGACCTACGAGCAGTACTTC.

The chain joins TRBV6-6 to TRBJ1-1, with D uncertain. The CDR3 is 15 amino acids. From germline, CDR1 is MNHNY and CDR2 SVGAGI (reference sequence). V was clipped by 5 bases and J by 0 bases, with 13 bases between them. CDR3 amino acids: CASSPREFMNTEAFF. CDR3 nucleotides: TGTGCCAGCAGTCCCCGGGAGTTCATGAACACTGAAGCTTTCTTT.